This T cell receptor (beta chain) was found in a study of PD-L1 blockade in urothelial cancer. The wider study: Blood was analyzed 3 weeks (second dose) and 6 weeks after treatment start.

Produced via immunoSEQ multiplex PCR; TCRdb's table is partial and in-frame only. The table records roughly 100,000 clones, 83% of them present only once. Germline V CDR1 and CDR2: SNHLY, FYNNEI. The CDR3 spans 14 residues. Trimming cost V 3 bases and J 0 bases, with 8 bases left between them. Time point meaning: peripheral blood 6 weeks after treatment start. This sequence originates from a man between 65 and 85 years old with urothelial cancer. J is TRBJ2-5 and V is TRBV2; D not certain. Specimen: PBMCs, collected around atezolizumab (anti-PD-L1) treatment. The CDR3 region is CASSESRNQETQYF. The CDR3 nucleotides are TGTGCCAGCAGTGAGTCCAGAAACCAAGAGACCCAGTACTTC.